The sequence of this TCR beta chain was determined in a study of T cell repertoires in cytomegalovirus infection. Study-level background: Matching HLA type, along with CMV infection, was indicated by public TCR beta signatures.

In TCRdb, the reads were re-called with MiXCR into one record per CDR3 protein. Of 310,000 or so distinct CDR3 sequences listed, roughly 23% are singletons. The trim removed 3 bases at V and 6 bases at J, leaving 10 bases unmatched. This CDR3 has 15 amino acids. CDR1 and CDR2 from the germline V gene are MDHEN and SYDVKM. The chain links TRBV28 to TRBJ1-2; 7 nucleotides align to TRBD1. The sample consisted of PBMCs. This receptor was identified in a human donor in good health (CMV status not recorded). Some clones in this sample may be carry-over from other donors' samples. The CDR3 DNA follows: TGTGCCAGCAGTTTGGTGACAGGGAGGGTCGATGGCTACACCTTC. Translated: CASSLVTGRVDGYTF.